Listed below are T cell receptor beta chains from one sample, sequenced in a study of T cell changes during pregnancy in multiple sclerosis. Sequencing was performed with immunoSEQ multiplex PCR; in TCRdb, only in-frame clones are kept and a portion is missing. This table has fewer than 85,000 clones, approximately 94% appearing once. The sequencing here drew on peripheral blood, taken in the third trimester of pregnancy. The source of these receptors is a female donor with multiple sclerosis, enrolled in a pregnancy study. CDR3s include the opening cysteine and the closing phenylalanine or tryptophan. The order of the fields is J gene, clone size, V gene, D gene, CDR3 DNA, CDR3 protein. A D gene is named only where the DNA matches it firmly. A clone size is listed for some rows: how often the clone was seen (once, few, many), or a class if it is expanded.

TRBJ2-1	once	TRBV5-1	TRBD1	TGCGCCAGCAGCGAAACGGGACAGGGAAAAGATGAGCAGTTCTTC	CASSETGQGKDEQFF
TRBJ2-1	.	TRBV7-9	TRBD2	TGTGCCAGCAGCCAAGCTAGCGGGGGGGACAATGAGCAGTTCTTC	CASSQASGGDNEQFF
TRBJ2-7	.	TRBV7-9	.	TGTGCCAGCAGCTTAAGAAATGAACTCCTTAGGGGTATGTCCTACGAGCAGTACTTC	CASSLRNELLRGMSYEQYF
TRBJ1-2	.	TRBV5-4	.	TGTGCCAGCAGCCCGGACAGCTATGGCTACACCTTC	CASSPDSYGYTF
TRBJ2-1	.	TRBV19	TRBD2	TGTGCCAGTAGTATAATAGCGGGGGGGCTGTACAATGAGCAGTTCTTC	CASSIIAGGLYNEQFF
TRBJ1-2	.	TRBV19	TRBD1	TGTGCCAGTAGTGTCACACGACAGGGAGCTTGGTATGGCTACACCTTC	CASSVTRQGAWYGYTF
TRBJ2-5	.	TRBV6-5	TRBD1	TGTGCCAGCAGCCGGGACAGGGTCCGTAGAGAGACCCAGTACTTC	CASSRDRVRRETQYF
TRBJ2-1	.	TRBV13	.	TGTGCCAGCAGCTTAGATGGCTCAGGGCCTTACAATGAGCAGTTCTTC	CASSLDGSGPYNEQFF
TRBJ1-6	.	TRBV5-1	.	TGCGCCAGCAGCCCCGACAGCAATTCACCCCTCCACTTT	CASSPDSNSPLHF
TRBJ1-2	once	TRBV9	.	TGTGCCAGCAGCCCAATGGGCAACTATGGCTACACCTTC	CASSPMGNYGYTF
TRBJ1-5	.	TRBV2	.	TGTGCCAGCAGGGCCGCGCAGACCCTGGCGGGCCCTTCGAGCAATCAGCCCCAGCATTTT	CASRAAQTLAGPSSNQPQHF
TRBJ2-2	.	TRBV28	.	TGTGCCAGCAGTTCAAGCCAGGGCTTTAACACCGGGGAGCTGTTTTTT	CASSSSQGFNTGELFF
TRBJ2-1	.	TRBV7-3	TRBD2	TGTGCCAGCAGCTCCGGGACTAGCCGCTCCTACAATGAGCAGTTCTTC	CASSSGTSRSYNEQFF
TRBJ2-1	.	TRBV7-3	TRBD1	TGTGCCAGCAGCCGCCGAGGGGGCCTGGGTGAGCAGTTCTTC	CASSRRGGLGEQFF
TRBJ2-7	once	TRBV6-4	TRBD2	TGTGCCAGCAGTGACCGGGGGGGGAGGCAGTACTTC	CASSDRGGRQYF
TRBJ1-2	.	TRBV10-3	.	TGTGCCACCAGGGGCAGGGAAGGTCAGCACTACACCTTC	CATRGREGQHYTF
TRBJ1-5	.	TRBV19	.	TGTGCCAGTAGCCTAACAGGTAATCAGCCCCAGCATTTT	CASSLTGNQPQHF
TRBJ1-6	.	TRBV19	.	TGTGCCAGTAGTATCGAATCCTCATCGGTCGGGTCACCCCTCCACTTT	CASSIESSSVGSPLHF